This T cell receptor (beta chain) derives from a study of lymphopenia after photon versus proton radiotherapy. Broader study findings: In patients who died, overall survival fell as post-nadir TCR diversity dropped more. After the lymphocyte nadir, photon-treated repertoires showed oligoclonal expansion, especially of CD8+ Temra cells. Photon-treated patients lost naive T cells and TCR diversity; proton-treated stayed stable. Survival link was tested only in deceased patients; proton benefit remains a possibility.

TCRdb's copy holds only in-frame clones and misses some; the assay was immunoSEQ multiplex PCR. The profile covers tens of thousands of clones, with approximately 82% appearing a single time and 1.3% to 1.5% taken by the ten largest. The germline CDR1 and CDR2 sequences are SQVTM and ANQGSEA. V was shortened by 6 bases and J by 4 bases, with 21 bases between the two germline ends. This CDR3 has 15 amino acids. Comment on this clone: The antigen remains undetermined.

The V call is TRBV29-1, the J call TRBJ1-1; D is uncertain. The sequence derives from a man between 60 and 75 years old with pancreatic cancer. The sample was peripheral blood, taken from a patient treated with proton-based radiotherapy. CDR3 loop: CSVPEFRGVGTEAFF. The CDR3 DNA sequence: TGCAGCGTCCCTGAGTTTCGGGGAGTAGGCACTGAAGCTTTCTTT.